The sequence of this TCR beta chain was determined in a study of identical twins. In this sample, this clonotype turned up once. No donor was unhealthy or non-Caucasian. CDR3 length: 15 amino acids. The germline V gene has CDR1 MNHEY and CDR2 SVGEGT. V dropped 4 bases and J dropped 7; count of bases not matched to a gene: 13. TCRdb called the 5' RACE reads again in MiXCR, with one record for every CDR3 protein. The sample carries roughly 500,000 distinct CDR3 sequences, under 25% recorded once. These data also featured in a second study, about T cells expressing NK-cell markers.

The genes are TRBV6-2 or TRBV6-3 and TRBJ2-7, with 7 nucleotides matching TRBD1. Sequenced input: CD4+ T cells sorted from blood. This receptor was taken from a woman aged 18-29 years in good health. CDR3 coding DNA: TGTGCCAGCAGTTGGCGGACAGGATGGGTCGGGGAGCAGTACTTC. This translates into CASSWRTGWVGEQYF.